This T cell receptor (beta chain) was recovered during a study of lymphopenia after photon versus proton radiotherapy (dated 2019 in TCRdb). Looking at the study overall: Photon and proton radiation therapy were compared by the study for their immunological effects in patients with gastrointestinal tumors who developed high-grade lymphopenia. The cohort comprised 20 patients with gastrointestinal tumors who received either photon or proton therapy and then developed lymphopenia. The goal of the study was to describe how the two radiation modalities differ in their effects on the immune system. The paper's findings and limits, for the study overall: After the lymphocyte count nadir, repertoires from photon-treated patients showed oligoclonal expansion, particularly of CD8+ Temra cells, and this expansion drove the decline in diversity. The survival association was examined only in patients who died, and the authors described better survival with proton therapy as a possibility, not as a demonstrated result. Proton-treated patients stayed relatively stable during treatment, while photon-treated patients lost naive T cells and TCR diversity and gained effector/memory populations. Among patients across the cohort who died, overall survival time showed an inverse correlation with a larger post-nadir drop in TCR diversity.

Libraries were built with the immunoSEQ multiplex PCR assay. T cell repertoires were profiled by deep sequencing of rearranged TCR beta loci, alongside multiparametric flow cytometry. TCRdb carries this immuneACCESS record with in-frame sequences only. Its versions omit some clonotypes, under half of them owing to an unresolved V gene in the studies checked, with the rest unexplained. Recorded for this sample are fewer than 65,000 clones; around 87% of them occurred a single time. The ten largest clones represent less than 2.5% of the sample. This clone was picked up a small number of times. Its antigen remains undetermined. The sample holds no much larger clone one base away, and base qualities are not on file. The TCR was taken from a man aged 35 to 55 with gastric cancer. The specimen was peripheral blood, collected from a patient treated with photon-based radiotherapy.

The DNA sequence follows: TGTGCCAGCAGCCAAACACTGGGGCTTGGAGGGAGCTCCTATAATTCACCCCTCCACTTT. Its coded protein is CASSQTLGLGGSSYNSPLHF. Here the chain combines TRBV4-2 and TRBJ1-6; the D gene is perhaps TRBD1, from 5 matching bases. The junction shows trimming of 2 bases on V and 0 bases on J, plus 20 bases between the germline ends. CDR1 and CDR2 (LGHNA, YNFKEQ) derive from the germline V gene. The CDR3 has 20 amino acids, counting the end cysteine and phenylalanine. The kept DNA is CDR3 alone, 60 bases in frame from the first base.